This T cell receptor beta chain stems from a study of shared clonotypes between healthy human individuals. Study details: A couple of women and three men aged 18 to 49 made up the donors.

This clone was picked up one time. Its specificity is not known. V lost 0 bases and J lost 10, with 14 bases in between. The CDR3 is made up of 14 amino acids. Germline CDR1 SGHRS, CDR2 YFSETQ. Libraries were prepared by immunoSEQ multiplex PCR; TCRdb keeps only in-frame clonotypes and omits some of them. The sample shows about 1.1 million clones, 78% of them seen only once. The study's findings and limits: Only a few donors were included, so the genetic and exposure-history diversity represented was limited.

It was into CD45RA+ naive and CD45RA-negative memory subsets that the CD4+ cells were split. The source is a young man in good health. Some clones in this sample may be carry-over from other donors' samples. The chain is built from TRBV5-1 and TRBJ2-1; tentatively, D is TRBD2 (6 bases). The sample comprised memory CD4+ T cells from PBMCs. As to subset: CD45RA-negative fraction. DNA for the CDR3: TGCGCCAGCAGCTTGGGCGGGATGCCGGACGAGCAGTTCTTC. Translation gives CASSLGGMPDEQFF.